This passage covers 5 T cell receptor beta chains from one sample sequenced in a study of regulatory and conventional T cells in RAG deficiency. Assay: immunoSEQ multiplex PCR; the TCRdb copy retains only in-frame clones and omits some. The table shows 34,000 or so clones, with about 89% occurring only once. This sample also appeared in a second study, on regulatory T cells. That report adds: The PCR used 52 TRBV and 13 TRBJ primers.

The sample taken for sequencing was CD8+ T cells sorted from blood. Every receptor here comes from a human donor in good health.

This clone has just one count. This chain uses TRBV6-1 with TRBJ2-3; D remains ambiguous. Trimming removed 9 bases from V and 1 base from J, with 14 bases in between. Per the germline V gene, CDR1 is MNHNS and CDR2 is SASEGT. The CDR3 consists of 14 residues. CDR3: CASGILSRTDTQYF. CDR3 nucleotides: TGTGCCAGTGGGATCTTGAGCCGCACAGATACGCAGTATTTT.

The chain has TRBV18 and TRBJ1-2; D call uncertain. The CDR3 has 13 residues. Germline V gives CDR1 KGHSH, CDR2 LQKENI. Trimming removed 6 bases from V and 6 bases from J, with 14 bases in between. Here the CDR3 reads CASSLEVGNGYTF. DNA for the CDR3: TGTGCCAGCTCCCTCGAGGTGGGAAATGGCTACACCTTC.

The V gene is TRBV7-8, the J gene TRBJ1-1, with D possibly TRBD1 on 5 matching bases. This CDR3 has 13 amino acids. Germline V lookup: CDR1 SGHVS, CDR2 FQNEAQ. The germline V and J ends were trimmed by 0 bases and 12 bases, with 14 bases remaining between them. This CDR3 reads CASSLALSGITFF. CDR3 nucleotides: TGTGCCAGCAGCTTAGCGCTATCAGGGATAACTTTCTTT.

The chain employs TRBV30 and TRBJ1-2; D remains unclear. CDR3 size: 13 residues. From germline, CDR1 is GTSNPN and CDR2 SVGIG (reference sequence). V dropped 1 base and J dropped 1 base, with 7 bases sitting between them. The CDR3 DNA follows: TGTGCCTGGAGTGGTGGAGATAACTATGGCTACACCTTC. This gives the protein CAWSGGDNYGYTF.

On this clone itself: Different DNA sequences within this sample yield the same CDR3. The V and J genes are TRBV27 and TRBJ1-6; perhaps TRBD1 as D (6 bases). Trimming removed 5 bases from V and 4 bases from J, with 15 bases in between. In germline, CDR1 is MNHEY, CDR2 SMNVEV (reference sequence). The CDR3 is 16 amino acids. Written as DNA, the CDR3 is TGTGCCAGCAGTCCGTACAGGGAACTTTATAATTCACCCCTCCACTTT. This translates into CASSPYRELYNSPLHF.